These 8 T cell receptor beta chains share one sample of origin, sequenced in a study of shared clonotypes between healthy human individuals. Profiled with immunoSEQ multiplex PCR; TCRdb holds only in-frame clones, not every one. Among around 300,000 clones listed, around 86% were seen once. Source material: memory CD8+ T cells sorted from blood. Described subset: CD45RO+ cells pooled with CCR7-negative TemRA cells. The receptors shown here come from a young man in good health.

The V and J genes are TRBV4-1 and TRBJ1-1; tentative D call: TRBD1 (6 bases). V lost 0 bases to trimming and J lost 1 base, with 15 bases between them. Germline loops: CDR1 MGHRA, CDR2 YSYEKL. This CDR3 has 17 residues. The CDR3 coding sequence is TGCGCCAGCAGCCAAGATCGGGGGCAGGGCGGGAACACTGAAGCTTTCTTT. Protein: CASSQDRGQGGNTEAFF.

The J gene is TRBJ2-7, the V gene TRBV4-1, with a tentative D call TRBD1 (5 bases). Trimming cost V 0 bases and J 3 bases, with 15 bases left between them. Looked up from germline, CDR1 is MGHRA and CDR2 is YSYEKL. CDR3 length equals 16 residues. CDR3 loop: CASSQEHGAVLYEQYF. For the CDR3, the DNA is TGCGCCAGCAGCCAAGAGCATGGGGCAGTACTCTACGAGCAGTACTTC.

The chain combines TRBV4-1 with TRBJ2-7, with D perhaps being TRBD1 or TRBD2 (5 bases each). The CDR3 contains 16 residues. V gave up 4 bases and J gave up 2 bases, with 18 bases separating them. From germline, CDR1 is MGHRA and CDR2 YSYEKL. CDR3 in DNA: TGCGCCAGCAGCCTCGAGGGGCTAGCCCAAACCTACGAGCAGTACTTC. This encodes CASSLEGLAQTYEQYF.

V is TRBV9 and J is TRBJ2-5; no definite D call. The ends were cut back, 0 bases at V and 0 bases at J, with 6 bases in the middle. The CDR3 runs 14 residues. CDR1 SGDLS and CDR2 YYNGEE come from the germline V gene. The CDR3 loop is CASSVGPYQETQYF. The CDR3 nucleotides are TGTGCCAGCAGCGTAGGTCCGTACCAAGAGACCCAGTACTTC.

V is TRBV6-1 and J is TRBJ2-3; TRBD1 matches at 7 bases. The germline V gene has CDR1 MNHNS and CDR2 SASEGT. There are 14 residues in the CDR3. Losses at the gene ends were 5 bases for V and 1 base for J; bases not matched to a gene: 3. The DNA of the CDR3 is TGTGCCAGCAGTCCCGACAGGGGCACAGATACGCAGTATTTT. Protein product: CASSPDRGTDTQYF.

CDR3 bases: TGCGCCAGCAGCCCAGTCCCAGGCGGGGTAGCGGACACTGAAGCTTTCTTT. This codes for CASSPVPGGVADTEAFF. This sequence joins TRBV5-1 and TRBJ1-1, with no clear D. Trimming cost V 4 bases and J 3 bases, with 22 bases left between them. The germline CDR1 and CDR2 sequences are SGHRS and YFSETQ. CDR3 length: 17 residues.

V and J are TRBV7-9 and TRBJ1-2; 12 bases fit TRBD1. Germline V gene lookup returns CDR1 SEHNR and CDR2 FQNEAQ (reference sequence). The V gene end was trimmed by 5 bases and the J gene end by 7 bases; junction bases not matched to a gene: 8. This CDR3 is built from 15 residues. The CDR3 region is CASSPGQGARAGYTF. The CDR3 DNA is TGTGCCAGCAGCCCGGGACAGGGGGCACGGGCTGGCTACACCTTC.

The sample holds one count of this clone. The chain has TRBV30 and TRBJ1-1; no clear D gene. V was pared by 2 bases and J by 2 bases, with 15 bases between. The germline V gene has CDR1 GTSNPN and CDR2 SVGIG (reference sequence). CDR3 length equals 15 residues. The CDR3 DNA is TGTGCCTGGAGTCCCCTCCCGGACGGTAACACTGAAGCTTTCTTT. It translates to CAWSPLPDGNTEAFF.